The subject of this entry is one T cell receptor (beta chain). As yet, its antigen is unknown. Germline V gives CDR1 MNHEY, CDR2 SMNVEV (reference sequence). The CDR3 is 15 amino acids. J lost 2 bases, V lost 5 bases, and 9 bases had no gene match. Unstimulated regulatory T cells (CD4+CD25+CD127-), CD4+CD25- non-regulatory cells, CD4 and CD8 cells were FACS-sorted from thawed PBMCs. This sample was included in a study of Tregs in tolerant kidney transplant recipients. Study-wide points: The most relevant donor-specific Treg TCRbeta repertoire apparently came from expansion with activated donor B cells. The small number of patients limits these findings pending further validation. Donor-specific Treg expansion exceeded global Treg expansion in tolerant patients, suggesting antigen drive.

Clones were read by immunoSEQ multiplex PCR, and TCRdb kept only the in-frame ones, dropping some. The sample contains fewer than 100,000 clones, approximately 89% of which appear only once. The rearrangement joins TRBV27 to TRBJ2-7, with 7 positions matching TRBD2. This sequence was found in a human donor who received a combined kidney and bone marrow transplant. The sample was Tregs from blood, taken before the transplant. CDR3 sequence reads: CASSLSSGYAYEQYF. CDR3 bases: TGTGCCAGCAGTCTAAGTAGCGGGTACGCCTACGAGCAGTACTTC.